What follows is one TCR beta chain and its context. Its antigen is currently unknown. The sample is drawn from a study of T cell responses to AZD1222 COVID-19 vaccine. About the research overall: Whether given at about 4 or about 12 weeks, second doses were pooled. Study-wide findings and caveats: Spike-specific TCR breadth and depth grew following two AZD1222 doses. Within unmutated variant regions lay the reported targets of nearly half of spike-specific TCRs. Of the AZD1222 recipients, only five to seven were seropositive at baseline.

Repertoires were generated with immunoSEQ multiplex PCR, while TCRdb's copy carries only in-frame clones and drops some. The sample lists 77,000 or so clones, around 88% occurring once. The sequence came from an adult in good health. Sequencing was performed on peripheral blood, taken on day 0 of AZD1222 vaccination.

This chain's CDR3 is CSANRQIEAFF. CDR3 DNA sequence: TGCAGTGCCAACCGGCAGATTGAAGCTTTCTTT. The rearrangement links TRBV20-1 to TRBJ1-1; D gene uncertain. Germline V CDR1 and CDR2: DFQATT, SNEGSKA (reference sequence). Trimming removed 6 bases at V and 7 bases at J, with 12 bases between. This CDR3 comprises 11 residues.